What follows describes a single T cell receptor beta chain. This clonotype was seen a few times. Its recognized antigen is unknown. No per-base quality is available; no much larger clone lies one base away. This specimen belongs to a study of tumor and adjacent non-tumor tissue in lung cancer (dated by TCRdb to the late 2010s). The study in broad terms: By cancer type, the cohort comprised 12 adenocarcinoma patients, a couple of squamous cell carcinoma patients and 1 small cell lung cancer patient. Ages among the 15 or so patients ranged from about 30 to 85 years, there were roughly ten men and 5 women, and disease was at TNM stage I to III. Sequencing generated a total of more than 95 million productive TCRbeta reads, averaging roughly 3.9 million reads per sample. The study compared bulk TCRbeta repertoires from lung tumor tissue and matched distant non-tumor lung tissue of more than 12 lung cancer patients. For each patient, one tumor sample and one normal lung sample were taken, giving some 33 paired specimens that underwent TCRbeta CDR3 sequencing.

The CDR3 goes from the cysteine to the phenylalanine over 14 residues. Only the CDR3 part of the read is kept: 42 bases, read in frame from the first base. V lost 7 bases and J lost 9 bases; the stretch between them is 19 bases long. From the germline V gene (reference sequence), CDR1 is GTSNPN and CDR2 is SVGIG. RNA was isolated from bulk unsorted tissue, and RNA quality was assessed with a NanoDrop ND-1000 and an Agilent 2100. Normal lung samples were distant non-tumor tissue taken more than 3 cm from the tumor edge. Donors were newly diagnosed lung cancer patients admitted for thoracic surgery in China between August and November 2014, without prior chemotherapy. The study excluded patients who had received radiotherapy or chemotherapy before or who had another cancer at the same time. Surgical tissue pieces of about 1-2 cm3 were preserved in RNAlater solution and stored at -80 °C until use. Libraries were constructed by multiplex PCR. The sequencing machine was an Illumina HiSeq 2500. Following protocols modified from ARM-PCR, the researchers constructed TCRbeta libraries through three rounds of nested PCR with primers (Table S4). PCR products of 200-500 bp were gel-excised and purified with the QIAquick gel extraction kit before sequencing. Per the authors' processing: Reads were cleaned with Trimmomatic, merged with FLASH into complete CDR3 sequences, and assigned to V(D)J germline segments with MiTCR. Clonal diversity was calculated as the inverse Simpson's index using VDJtools. In-frame sequences without a premature stop codon were defined as productive reads. TCRdb applied fastp at Q25 and MiXCR to the public reads, then kept only in-frame beta chains. Each entry is one CDR3 protein sequence, shown with its most common DNA and genes. For this entry, the V and J calls and clone size follow TCRdb and not the study's own pipeline. The sample contains some 100,000 distinct CDR3 sequences, 62% of them found a single time. The top ten constitute around 17% of the sample.

The paper's findings and limits, for the study overall: The top 100 clones accounted for a significantly larger cumulative portion of the repertoire in normal lung than in tumor tissue. Younger patients had significantly higher TCR diversity, and higher tumor TCR diversity was associated with shorter overall and disease-free survival. The sequencing platform is not named in the methods, and unique molecular identifiers are not mentioned. TCR diversity (inverse Simpson) was significantly higher in tumor than in normal lung tissue (about 400 vs 150, P = 0.0075, Mann-Whitney U test). Because peripheral blood was not sequenced, blood TCRbeta repertoires in the lung cancer patients of the study were not examined. Only roughly 14 patients were included in the cohort, and the need for larger samples and more detailed clinical data was noted by the authors.

The chain is made from TRBV30 and TRBJ1-6; no D gene can be assigned with confidence. This receptor was obtained from a man aged 55 to 70 with non-small cell lung cancer. The sequenced sample was distant non-tumor lung tissue. CDR3 reads: CAYYPGRRGSPLHF. The nucleotides are TGTGCCTACTATCCCGGGCGGCGCGGTTCACCCCTCCACTTT.